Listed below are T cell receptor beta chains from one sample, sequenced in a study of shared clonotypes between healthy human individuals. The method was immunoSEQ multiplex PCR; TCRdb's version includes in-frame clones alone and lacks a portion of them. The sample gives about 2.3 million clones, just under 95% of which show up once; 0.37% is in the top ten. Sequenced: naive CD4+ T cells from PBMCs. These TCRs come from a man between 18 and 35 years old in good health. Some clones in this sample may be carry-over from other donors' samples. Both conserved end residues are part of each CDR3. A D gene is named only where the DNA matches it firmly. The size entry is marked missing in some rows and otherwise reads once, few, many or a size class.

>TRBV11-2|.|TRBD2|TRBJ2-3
TGTGCCAGCAGCTCGGGACTAGCGGGAGGCGGAGATACGCAGTATTTT
CASSSGLAGGGDTQYF
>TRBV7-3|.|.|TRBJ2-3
TGTGCCAGCAGCTTTAAAGATAGGGACACAGATACGCAGTATTTT
CASSFKDRDTDTQYF
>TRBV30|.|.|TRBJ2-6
TGTGCCTGGAGTTCACCTCAGGGTTCAGGGGCCAACGTCCTGACTTTC
CAWSSPQGSGANVLTF
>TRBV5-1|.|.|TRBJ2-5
TGCGCCAGCAGCTTGGAAACGGTCGGGACCCAGTACTTC
CASSLETVGTQYF
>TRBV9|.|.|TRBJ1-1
TGTGCCAGCAGCTCAGACGGTTGGGGCGTCATGAACACTGAAGCTTTCTTT
CASSSDGWGVMNTEAFF
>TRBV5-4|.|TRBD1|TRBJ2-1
TGTGCCAGCAAACCGGGACAGGGGGCGAATGAGCAGTTCTTC
CASKPGQGANEQFF
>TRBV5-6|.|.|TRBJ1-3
TGTGCCAGCAGCCGACCGACAGCCAGCTCTGGAAACACCATATATTTT
CASSRPTASSGNTIYF
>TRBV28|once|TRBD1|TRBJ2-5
TGTGCCAGCAGTTCGGCCGGGACAGGGTTTAAGGAGACCCAGTACTTC
CASSSAGTGFKETQYF
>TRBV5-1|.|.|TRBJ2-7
TGCGCCAGCAGCTTGAGGGACCGGACCTACTCCTACGAGCAGTACTTC
CASSLRDRTYSYEQYF
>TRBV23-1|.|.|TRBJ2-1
TGCGCCAGCAGTCAGGAGGCCTGGGAGTTCTTC
CASSQEAWEFF
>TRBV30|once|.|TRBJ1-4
TGTGCCTGGAGGGAAATCGGAGGGGCACCAACTAATGAAAAACTGTTTTTT
CAWREIGGAPTNEKLFF
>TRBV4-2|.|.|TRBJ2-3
TGTGCCAGCAGCCAAGATCTCCCGGGCACAGATACGCAGTATTTT
CASSQDLPGTDTQYF
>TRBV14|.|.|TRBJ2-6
TGTGCCAGCAGCCAATCCCGCCCTGGGGCCAACGTCCTGACTTTC
CASSQSRPGANVLTF
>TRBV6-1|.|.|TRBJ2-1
TGTGCCAGCAGCCTCTTCCCCCTGGGGGACAATGAGCAGTTCTTC
CASSLFPLGDNEQFF
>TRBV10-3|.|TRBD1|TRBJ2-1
TGTGCCACCCTAGCCGGACAGGGAATAAAGTATGAGCAGTTCTTC
CATLAGQGIKYEQFF
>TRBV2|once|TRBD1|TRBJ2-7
TGTGCCAGCAGTAGATCCGGGACAGGGATATCCTACGAGCAGTACTTC
CASSRSGTGISYEQYF
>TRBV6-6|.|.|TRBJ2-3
TGTGCCAGCAGCCGGCGGGACAGTCACACAGATACGCAGTATTTT
CASSRRDSHTDTQYF
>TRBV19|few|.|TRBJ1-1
TGTGCCAGTAGTATTTTGGTGAACACTGAAGCTTTCTTT
CASSILVNTEAFF
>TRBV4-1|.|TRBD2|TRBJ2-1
TGCGCCAGCAGCCGAGGACTAGCGGACGACAATGAGCAGTTCTTC
CASSRGLADDNEQFF
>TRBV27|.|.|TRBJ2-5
TGTGCCAGCAGTTGGGTCCAAGAGACCCAGTACTTC
CASSWVQETQYF
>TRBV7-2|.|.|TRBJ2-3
TGTGCCAGCAGCTGGGGGACGGGTGTGGATACGCAGTATTTT
CASSWGTGVDTQYF
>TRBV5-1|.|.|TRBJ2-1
TGCGCCAGCAGCCTCGGGCCAGGGGACAATGAGCAGTTCTTC
CASSLGPGDNEQFF
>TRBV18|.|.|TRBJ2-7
TGTGCCAGCTCACCTAACCAGGGAAGCCGTGAGGTCGGAGAGCAGTACTTC
CASSPNQGSREVGEQYF
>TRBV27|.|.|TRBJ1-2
TGTGCCACCATTGGGGCGGGAGGCTACACCTTC
CATIGAGGYTF
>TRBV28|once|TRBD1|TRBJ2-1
TGTGCCAGCAGTTCCTTCCAGGGGGCCGATGAGCAGTTCTTC
CASSSFQGADEQFF
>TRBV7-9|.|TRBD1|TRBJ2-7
TGTGCCAGCGGGACAGGGGCCCCCTACGAGCAGTACTTC
CASGTGAPYEQYF
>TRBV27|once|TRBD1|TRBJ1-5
TGTGCCAGCAGTACGGGACAGGGGACTTATAGCAATCAGCCCCAGCATTTT
CASSTGQGTYSNQPQHF